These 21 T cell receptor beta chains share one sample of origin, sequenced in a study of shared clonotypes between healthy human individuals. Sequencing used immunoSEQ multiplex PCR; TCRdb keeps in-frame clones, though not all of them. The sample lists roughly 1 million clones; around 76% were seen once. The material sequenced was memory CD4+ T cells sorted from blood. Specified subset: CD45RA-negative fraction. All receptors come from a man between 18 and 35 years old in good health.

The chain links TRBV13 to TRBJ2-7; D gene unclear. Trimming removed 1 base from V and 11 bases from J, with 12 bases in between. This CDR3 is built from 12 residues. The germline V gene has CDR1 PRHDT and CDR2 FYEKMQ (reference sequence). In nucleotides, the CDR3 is TGTGCCAGCAGCTTAGAGGGCGTCCCGAAGTACTTC. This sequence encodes CASSLEGVPKYF.

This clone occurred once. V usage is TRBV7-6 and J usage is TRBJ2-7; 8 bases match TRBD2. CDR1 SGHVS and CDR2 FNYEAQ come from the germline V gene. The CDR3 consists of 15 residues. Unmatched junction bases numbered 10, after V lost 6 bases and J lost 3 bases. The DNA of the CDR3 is TGTGCCAGCAGTCAGGGGTCCGGGACTAGCTACGAGCAGTACTTC. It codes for CASSQGSGTSYEQYF. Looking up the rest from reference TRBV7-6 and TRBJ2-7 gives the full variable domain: GAGVSQSPRYKVTKRGQDVALRCDPISGHVSLYWYRQALGQGPEFLTYFNYEAQQDKSGLPNDRFSAERPEGSISTLTIQRTEQRDSAMYRCASSQGSGTSYEQYFGPGTRLTVT.

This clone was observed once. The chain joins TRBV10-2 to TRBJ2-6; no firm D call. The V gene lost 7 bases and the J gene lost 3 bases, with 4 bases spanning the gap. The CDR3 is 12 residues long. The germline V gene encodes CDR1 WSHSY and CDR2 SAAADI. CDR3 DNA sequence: TGCGCCAGCACGGTTGGGGCCAACGTCCTGACTTTC. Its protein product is CASTVGANVLTF.

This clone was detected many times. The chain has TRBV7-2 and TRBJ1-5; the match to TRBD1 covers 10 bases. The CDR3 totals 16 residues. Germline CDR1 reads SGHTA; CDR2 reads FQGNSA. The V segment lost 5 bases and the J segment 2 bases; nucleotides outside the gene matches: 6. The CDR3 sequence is CASSDRDRGGNQPQHF. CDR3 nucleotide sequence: TGTGCCAGCAGCGACCGGGACAGGGGTGGCAATCAGCCCCAGCATTTT.

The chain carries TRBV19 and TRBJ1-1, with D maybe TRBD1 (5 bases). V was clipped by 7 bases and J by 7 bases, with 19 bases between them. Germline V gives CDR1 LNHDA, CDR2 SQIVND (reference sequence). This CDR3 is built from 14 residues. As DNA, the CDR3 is TGTGCCAGTACCACCCGTGGGGGGGTAGGTGAAGCTTTCTTT. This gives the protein CASTTRGGVGEAFF.

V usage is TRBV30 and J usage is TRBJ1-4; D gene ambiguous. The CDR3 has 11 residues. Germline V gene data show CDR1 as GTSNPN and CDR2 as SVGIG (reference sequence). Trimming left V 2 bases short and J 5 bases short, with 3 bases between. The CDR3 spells CAWSKNEKLFF. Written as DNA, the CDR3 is TGTGCCTGGAGTAAGAATGAAAAACTGTTTTTT.

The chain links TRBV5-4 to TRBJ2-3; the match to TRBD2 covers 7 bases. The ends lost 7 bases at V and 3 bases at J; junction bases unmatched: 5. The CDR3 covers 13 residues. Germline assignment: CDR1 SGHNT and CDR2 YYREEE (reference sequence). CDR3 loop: CASAAGVTDTQYF. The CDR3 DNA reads TGTGCCAGCGCGGCGGGGGTGACAGATACGCAGTATTTT.

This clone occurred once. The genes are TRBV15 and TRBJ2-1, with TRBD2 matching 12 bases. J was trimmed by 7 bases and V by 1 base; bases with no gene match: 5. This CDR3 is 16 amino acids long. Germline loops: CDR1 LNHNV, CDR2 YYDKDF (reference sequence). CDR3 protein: CATSRGRLAGVNEQFF. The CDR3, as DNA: TGTGCCACCAGCAGAGGCCGACTAGCGGGGGTGAATGAGCAGTTCTTC. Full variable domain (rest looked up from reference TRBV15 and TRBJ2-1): DAMVIQNPRYQVTQFGKPVTLSCSQTLNHNVMYWYQQKSSQAPKLLFHYYDKDFNNEADTPDNFQSRRPNTSFCFLDIRSPGLGDTAMYLCATSRGRLAGVNEQFFGPGTRLTVL.

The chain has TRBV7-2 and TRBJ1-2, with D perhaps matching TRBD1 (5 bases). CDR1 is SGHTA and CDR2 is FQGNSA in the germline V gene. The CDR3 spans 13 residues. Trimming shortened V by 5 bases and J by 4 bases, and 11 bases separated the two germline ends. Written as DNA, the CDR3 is TGTGCCAGCAGCCCCGAGGGGTTCTATGGCTACACCTTC. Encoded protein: CASSPEGFYGYTF.

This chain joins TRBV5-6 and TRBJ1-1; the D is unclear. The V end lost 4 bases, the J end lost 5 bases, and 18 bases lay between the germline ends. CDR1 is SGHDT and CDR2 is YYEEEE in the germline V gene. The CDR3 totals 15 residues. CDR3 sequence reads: CASSLFLILDTEAFF. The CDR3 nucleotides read TGTGCCAGCAGCCTCTTTCTAATCCTCGATACTGAAGCTTTCTTT. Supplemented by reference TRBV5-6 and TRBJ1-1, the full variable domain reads DAGVTQSPTHLIKTRGQQVTLRCSPKSGHDTVSWYQQALGQGPQFIFQYYEEEERQRGNFPDRFSGHQFPNYSSELNVNALLLGDSALYLCASSLFLILDTEAFFGQGTRLTVV.

The CDR3 here is CASSFGTGEIGYTF. CDR3 bases: TGTGCCAGCAGCTTCGGCACAGGGGAGATTGGCTACACCTTC. The chain employs TRBV5-6 and TRBJ1-2, with 7 nucleotides matching TRBD1. The V segment lost 2 bases and the J segment 7 bases; nucleotides outside the gene matches: 8. The CDR3 is 14 residues long. Germline loops: CDR1 SGHDT, CDR2 YYEEEE. Full variable domain (rest looked up from reference TRBV5-6 and TRBJ1-2): DAGVTQSPTHLIKTRGQQVTLRCSPKSGHDTVSWYQQALGQGPQFIFQYYEEEERQRGNFPDRFSGHQFPNYSSELNVNALLLGDSALYLCASSFGTGEIGYTFGSGTRLTVV.

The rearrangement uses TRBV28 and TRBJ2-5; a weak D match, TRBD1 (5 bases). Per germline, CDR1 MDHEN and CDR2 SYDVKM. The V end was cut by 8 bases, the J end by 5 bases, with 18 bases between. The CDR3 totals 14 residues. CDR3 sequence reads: CASAGSGIMETQYF. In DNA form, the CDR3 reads TGTGCCAGCGCTGGGTCAGGGATTATGGAGACCCAGTACTTC.

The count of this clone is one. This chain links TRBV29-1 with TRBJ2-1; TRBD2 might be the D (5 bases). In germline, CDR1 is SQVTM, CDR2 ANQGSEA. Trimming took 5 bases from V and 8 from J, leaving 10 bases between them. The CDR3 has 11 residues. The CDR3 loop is CSVFGGHEQFF. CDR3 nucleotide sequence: TGCAGCGTTTTTGGAGGTCATGAGCAGTTCTTC.

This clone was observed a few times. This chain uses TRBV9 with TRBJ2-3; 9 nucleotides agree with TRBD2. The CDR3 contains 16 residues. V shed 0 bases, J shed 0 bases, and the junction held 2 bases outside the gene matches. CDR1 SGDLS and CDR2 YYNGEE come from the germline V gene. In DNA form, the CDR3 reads TGTGCCAGCAGCGTAGCGACTAGCGGCAGCACAGATACGCAGTATTTT. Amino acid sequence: CASSVATSGSTDTQYF.

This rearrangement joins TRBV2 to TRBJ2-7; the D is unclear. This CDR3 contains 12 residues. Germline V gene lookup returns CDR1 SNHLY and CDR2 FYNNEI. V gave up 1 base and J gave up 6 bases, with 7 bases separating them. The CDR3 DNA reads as TGTGCCAGCAGTGAAGGTTCGTCCGAGCAGTACTTC. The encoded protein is CASSEGSSEQYF.

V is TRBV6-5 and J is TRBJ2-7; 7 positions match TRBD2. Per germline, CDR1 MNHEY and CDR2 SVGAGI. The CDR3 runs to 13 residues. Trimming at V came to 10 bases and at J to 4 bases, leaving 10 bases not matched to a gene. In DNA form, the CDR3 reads TGTGCCACCAGGGAGGGTGGGGGTTACGAGCAGTACTTC. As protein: CATREGGGYEQYF.

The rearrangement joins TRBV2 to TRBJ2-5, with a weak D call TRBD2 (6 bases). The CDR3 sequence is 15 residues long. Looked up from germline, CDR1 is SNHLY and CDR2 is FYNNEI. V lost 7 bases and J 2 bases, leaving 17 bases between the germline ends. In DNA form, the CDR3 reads TGTGCCAGCAAATCCTCTAGCGCCCCTCAAGAGACCCAGTACTTC. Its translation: CASKSSSAPQETQYF.

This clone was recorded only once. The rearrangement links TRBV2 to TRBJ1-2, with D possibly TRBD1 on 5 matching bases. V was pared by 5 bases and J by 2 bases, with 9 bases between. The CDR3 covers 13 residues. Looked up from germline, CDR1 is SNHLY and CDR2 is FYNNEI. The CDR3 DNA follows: TGTGCCAGCAGTCGGACAACCAACTATGGCTACACCTTC. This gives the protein CASSRTTNYGYTF.

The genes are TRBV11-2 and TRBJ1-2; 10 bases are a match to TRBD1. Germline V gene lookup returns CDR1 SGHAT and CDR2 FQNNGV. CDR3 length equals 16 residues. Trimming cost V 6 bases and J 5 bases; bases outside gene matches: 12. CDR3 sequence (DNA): TGTGCCAGCAGATCGACAGGGGGCCTCCCCGGGTATGGCTACACCTTC. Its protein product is CASRSTGGLPGYGYTF.

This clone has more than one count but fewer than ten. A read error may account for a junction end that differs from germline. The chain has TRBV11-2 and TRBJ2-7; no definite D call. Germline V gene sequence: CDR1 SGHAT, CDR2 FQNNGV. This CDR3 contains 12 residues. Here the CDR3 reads CASSLGTGPGFF. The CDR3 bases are TGTGCCAGCAGCTTAGGGACGGGCCCTGGTTTCTTC.

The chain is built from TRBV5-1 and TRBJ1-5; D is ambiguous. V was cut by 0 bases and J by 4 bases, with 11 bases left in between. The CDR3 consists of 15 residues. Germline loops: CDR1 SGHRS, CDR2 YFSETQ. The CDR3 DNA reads TGCGCCAGCAGCTTGGAAGGTGGGGATAATCAGCCCCAGCATTTT. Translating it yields CASSLEGGDNQPQHF.